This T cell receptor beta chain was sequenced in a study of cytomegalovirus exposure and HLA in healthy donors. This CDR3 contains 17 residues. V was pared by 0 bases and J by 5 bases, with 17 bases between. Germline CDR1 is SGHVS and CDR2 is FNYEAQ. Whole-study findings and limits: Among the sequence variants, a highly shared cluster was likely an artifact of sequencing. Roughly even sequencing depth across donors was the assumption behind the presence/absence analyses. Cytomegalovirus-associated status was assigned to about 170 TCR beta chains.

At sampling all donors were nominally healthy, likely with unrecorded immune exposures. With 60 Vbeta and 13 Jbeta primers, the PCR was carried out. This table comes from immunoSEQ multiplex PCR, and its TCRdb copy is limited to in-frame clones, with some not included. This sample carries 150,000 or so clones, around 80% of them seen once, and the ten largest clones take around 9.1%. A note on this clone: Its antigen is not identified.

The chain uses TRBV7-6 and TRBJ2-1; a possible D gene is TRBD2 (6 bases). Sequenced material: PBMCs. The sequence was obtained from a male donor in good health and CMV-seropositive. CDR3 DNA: TGTGCCAGCAGCTTAGCGTCCGGGACTTCAACGCACAATGAGCAGTTCTTC. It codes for CASSLASGTSTHNEQFF.